This T cell receptor (beta chain) was retrieved from a study of blood T cells in healthy people across ages. Study as a whole: Template-switching capture recovered about one barcoded beta molecule per two T cells.

Each of the donors had roughly 9.3 milliliters of peripheral blood drawn into EDTA-treated Vacutainer tubes. Researchers isolated at least 6 million PBMCs per sample. Next came a second PCR, run for about 7 to 12 cycles, which used a sample-barcoded 5' primer along with a J-beta primer mix. The study obtained at least 2.5 million CDR3-containing paired-end reads from every sample. MiXCR, applied by TCRdb to the 5' RACE reads, yields one record per CDR3 protein. The data show approximately 1,700,000 distinct CDR3 sequences, with more than 35% seen just once and 23% held by the top ten. CDR3 length: 14 amino acids. Germline V gene data show CDR1 as LGHDT and CDR2 as YNNKEL (reference sequence).

This TCR was sampled from a human donor in good health. Sequenced: blood. The chain combines TRBV3-1 with TRBJ2-4, with D perhaps TRBD2 (7 bases). Gene TRBJ2-7 matches the end of the DNA better, so the J call may be wrong. CDR3 nucleotides: TGTGCCAGCAGCCACGCGGGGGCGGAGAACGAGCAGTACTTC. Its protein product is CASSHAGAENEQYF.